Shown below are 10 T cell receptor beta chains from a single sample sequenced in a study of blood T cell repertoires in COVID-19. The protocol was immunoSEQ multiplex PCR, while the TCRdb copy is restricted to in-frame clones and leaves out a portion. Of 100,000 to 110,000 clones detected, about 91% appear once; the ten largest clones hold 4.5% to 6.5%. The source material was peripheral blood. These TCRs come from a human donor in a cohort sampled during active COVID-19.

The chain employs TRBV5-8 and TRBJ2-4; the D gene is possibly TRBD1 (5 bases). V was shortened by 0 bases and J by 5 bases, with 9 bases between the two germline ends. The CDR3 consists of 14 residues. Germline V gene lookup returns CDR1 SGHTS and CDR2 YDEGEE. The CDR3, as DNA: TGTGCCAGCAGCTTGGACGACAGACAAAACATTCAGTACTTC. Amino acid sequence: CASSLDDRQNIQYF.

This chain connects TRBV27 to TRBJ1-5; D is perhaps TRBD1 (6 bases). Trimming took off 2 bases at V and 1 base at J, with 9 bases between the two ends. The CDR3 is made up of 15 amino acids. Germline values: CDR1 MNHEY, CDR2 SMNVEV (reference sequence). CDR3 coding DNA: TGTGCCAGCAGTTTAGTACAGGGAAGCAATCAGCCCCAGCATTTT. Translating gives CASSLVQGSNQPQHF.

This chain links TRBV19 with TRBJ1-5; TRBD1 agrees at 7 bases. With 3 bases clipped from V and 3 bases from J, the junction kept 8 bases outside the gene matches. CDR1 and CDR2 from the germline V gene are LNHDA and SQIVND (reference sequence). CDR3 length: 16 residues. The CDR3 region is CASSMPGGVLNQPQHF. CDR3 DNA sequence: TGTGCCAGTAGTATGCCAGGGGGAGTACTCAATCAGCCCCAGCATTTT.

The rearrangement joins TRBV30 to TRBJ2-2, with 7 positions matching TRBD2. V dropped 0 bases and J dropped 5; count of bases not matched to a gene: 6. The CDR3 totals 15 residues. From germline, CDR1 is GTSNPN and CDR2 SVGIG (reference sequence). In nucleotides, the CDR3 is TGTGCCTGGAGTGTAGGCGGGAGAAGAACCGGGGAGCTGTTTTTT. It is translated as CAWSVGGRRTGELFF. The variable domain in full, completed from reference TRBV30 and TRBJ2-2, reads SQTIHQWPATLVQPVGSPLSLECTVEGTSNPNLYWYRQAAGRGLQLLFYSVGIGQISSEVPQNLSASRPQDRQFILSSKKLLLSDSGFYLCAWSVGGRRTGELFFGEGSRLTVL.

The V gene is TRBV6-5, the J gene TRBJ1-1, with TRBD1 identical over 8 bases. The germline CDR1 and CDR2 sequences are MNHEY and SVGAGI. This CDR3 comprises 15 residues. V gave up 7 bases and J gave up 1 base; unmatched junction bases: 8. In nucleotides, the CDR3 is TGTGCCAGCATAGTTTGGGACAGGTGGAACACTGAAGCTTTCTTT. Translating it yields CASIVWDRWNTEAFF.

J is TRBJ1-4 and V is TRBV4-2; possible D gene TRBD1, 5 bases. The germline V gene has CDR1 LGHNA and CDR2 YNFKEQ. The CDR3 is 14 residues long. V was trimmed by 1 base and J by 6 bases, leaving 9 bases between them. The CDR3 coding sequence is TGTGCCAGCAGCCAAGGGGGCGCGGATGAAAAACTGTTTTTT. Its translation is CASSQGGADEKLFF.

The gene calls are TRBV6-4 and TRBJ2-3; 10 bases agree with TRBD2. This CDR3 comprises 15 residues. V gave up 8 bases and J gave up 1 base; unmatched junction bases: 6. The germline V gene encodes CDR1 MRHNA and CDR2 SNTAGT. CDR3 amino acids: CASRRGTSGTDTQYF. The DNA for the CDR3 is TGTGCCAGCCGCCGTGGGACTAGCGGCACAGATACGCAGTATTTT.

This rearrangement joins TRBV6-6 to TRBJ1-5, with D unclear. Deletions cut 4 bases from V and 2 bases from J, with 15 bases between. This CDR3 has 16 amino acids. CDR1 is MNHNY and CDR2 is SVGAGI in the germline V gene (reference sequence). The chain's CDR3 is CASSSRARAGNQPQHF. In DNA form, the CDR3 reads TGTGCCAGCAGTTCGAGGGCGCGAGCAGGCAATCAGCCCCAGCATTTT.

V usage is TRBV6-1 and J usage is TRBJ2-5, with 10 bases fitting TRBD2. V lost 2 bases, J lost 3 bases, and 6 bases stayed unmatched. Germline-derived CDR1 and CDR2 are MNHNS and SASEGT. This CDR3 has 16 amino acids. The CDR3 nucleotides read TGTGCCAGCAGTGAATGGGGCCTAGCGGGAGAAGAGACCCAGTACTTC. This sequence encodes CASSEWGLAGEETQYF.

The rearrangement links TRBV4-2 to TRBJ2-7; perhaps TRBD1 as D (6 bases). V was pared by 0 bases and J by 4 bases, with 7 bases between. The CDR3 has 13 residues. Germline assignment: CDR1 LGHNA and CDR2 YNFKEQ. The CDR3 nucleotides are TGTGCCAGCAGCCAAGAACAGGGTTACGAGCAGTACTTC. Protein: CASSQEQGYEQYF.